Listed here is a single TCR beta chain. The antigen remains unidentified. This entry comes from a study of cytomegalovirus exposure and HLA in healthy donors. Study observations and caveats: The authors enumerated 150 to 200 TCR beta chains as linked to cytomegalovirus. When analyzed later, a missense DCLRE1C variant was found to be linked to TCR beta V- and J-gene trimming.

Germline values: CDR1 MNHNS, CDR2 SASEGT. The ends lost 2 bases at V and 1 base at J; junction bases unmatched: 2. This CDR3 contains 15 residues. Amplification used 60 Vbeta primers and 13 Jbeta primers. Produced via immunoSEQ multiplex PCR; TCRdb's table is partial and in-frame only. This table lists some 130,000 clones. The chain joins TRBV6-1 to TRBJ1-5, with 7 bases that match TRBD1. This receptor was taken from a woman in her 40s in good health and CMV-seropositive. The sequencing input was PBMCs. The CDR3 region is CASSEWGQSNQPQHF. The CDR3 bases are TGTGCCAGCAGTGAATGGGGACAGAGCAATCAGCCCCAGCATTTT.